Shown below are 14 T cell receptor beta chains from a single sample sequenced in a study of T cell changes during pregnancy in multiple sclerosis. Repertoires were generated with immunoSEQ multiplex PCR, while TCRdb's copy carries only in-frame clones and drops some. The table shows tens of thousands of clones, with roughly 92% occurring only once. Input material: peripheral blood. The receptors here all came from a female donor with multiple sclerosis, enrolled in a pregnancy study.

CDR3 sequence reads: CASSQEGGLGFAEAFF. In DNA, the CDR3 is TGCGCCAGCAGCCAAGAGGGGGGTTTAGGTTTCGCTGAAGCTTTCTTT. The chain links TRBV4-1 to TRBJ1-1; D may be TRBD1 (5 bases). The CDR3 is 16 amino acids. The V and J ends lost 0 bases and 6 bases respectively, with 17 bases between them. Germline assignment: CDR1 MGHRA and CDR2 YSYEKL.

The gene calls are TRBV6-6 and TRBJ2-7, with 9 bases fitting TRBD1. V dropped 5 bases and J dropped 1; count of bases not matched to a gene: 9. Looked up from germline, CDR1 is MNHNY and CDR2 is SVGAGI (reference sequence). This CDR3 has 16 residues. DNA for the CDR3: TGTGCCAGCAGTGCGGGCGTGGGGACAGGGTCCTACGAGCAGTACTTC. Protein product: CASSAGVGTGSYEQYF.

The gene calls are TRBV27 and TRBJ2-5; 14 bases fit TRBD2. CDR1 MNHEY and CDR2 SMNVEV come from the germline V gene (reference sequence). V trimming: 4 bases; J trimming: 4 bases; junction bases outside the gene matches: 8. This CDR3 spans 17 amino acids. The CDR3 spells CASSSFPGLAGAETQYF. As DNA, the CDR3 is TGTGCCAGCAGTTCCTTCCCGGGACTAGCGGGAGCAGAGACCCAGTACTTC.

The CDR3 is CASSLSGQGSSGNTIYF. The CDR3 DNA sequence: TGTGCCAGCAGCTTATCGGGACAGGGTTCGTCTGGAAACACCATATATTTT. The chain couples TRBV7-4 to TRBJ1-3; TRBD1 matches 9 bases. The junction had 6 bases not matched to a gene; V was cut back by 2 bases and J by 1 base. The CDR3 extends over 17 amino acids. Germline assignment: CDR1 SGHVT and CDR2 SQSDAQ.

The rearrangement links TRBV6-1 to TRBJ2-3; 16 nucleotides line up with TRBD2. The J segment lost 2 bases and the V segment lost 4 bases, leaving 3 bases of the junction unmatched. Germline lookup yields CDR1 MNHNS and CDR2 SASEGT. CDR3 length equals 17 residues. The CDR3 protein is CASSGGLAGGFTDTQYF. DNA of the CDR3: TGTGCCAGCAGTGGGGGACTAGCGGGAGGGTTCACAGATACGCAGTATTTT.

The rearrangement joins TRBV4-1 to TRBJ2-1; D gene ambiguous. This CDR3 region has 13 residues. Trimming removed 0 bases at V and 9 bases at J, with 9 bases between. The germline CDR1 and CDR2 sequences are MGHRA and YSYEKL. The CDR3 DNA follows: TGCGCCAGCAGCCAAGAACGGGTAGGTGAGCAGTTCTTC. Protein: CASSQERVGEQFF.

This chain connects TRBV25-1 to TRBJ2-2, with D possibly TRBD2 on 7 matching bases. The germline gives CDR1 MGHDK, CDR2 SYGVNS. CDR3 length equals 15 residues. Between the trimmed V and J ends, which lost 10 bases and 0 bases, there was a span of 15 bases. CDR3 bases: TGTGCCACCATGGGGGGGCCCGCGAACACCGGGGAGCTGTTTTTT. Translation gives CATMGGPANTGELFF.

Of note for this clone: The same CDR3 arises from other DNA sequences in this sample as well. This chain connects TRBV5-1 to TRBJ2-5, with TRBD2 matching 9 bases. Germline CDR1 is SGHRS and CDR2 is YFSETQ. V lost 4 bases to trimming and J lost 1 base; unmatched junction nucleotides: 2. The CDR3 spans 14 residues. This CDR3 reads CASSPSGAQETQYF. The CDR3 DNA is TGCGCCAGCAGCCCTAGCGGGGCCCAAGAGACCCAGTACTTC.

The gene calls are TRBV9 and TRBJ1-3; 7 bases are a match to TRBD1. The trim removed 4 bases at V and 4 bases at J, leaving 11 bases unmatched. Germline V gene lookup returns CDR1 SGDLS and CDR2 YYNGEE. This CDR3 contains 16 residues. CDR3 bases: TGTGCCAGCAGCCGCGAAACAGGGGTGAAAGGAAACACCATATATTTT. Its translation is CASSRETGVKGNTIYF.

The rearrangement joins TRBV7-2 to TRBJ2-3; weak D call: TRBD2 (6 bases). Germline V gene lookup returns CDR1 SGHTA and CDR2 FQGNSA. Trimming stripped 4 bases from V and 6 bases from J, with 17 bases between. CDR3 length: 15 residues. The CDR3 bases are TGTGCCAGCAGCTCCCCCTGGGACTCTCCGGATACGCAGTATTTT. Its translation: CASSSPWDSPDTQYF.

In nucleotides, the CDR3 is TGCGCCAGCTGGGACTTTGGGGGAGGGCAAGAGACCCAGTACTTC. Protein product: CASWDFGGGQETQYF. The gene calls are TRBV5-1 and TRBJ2-5; 7 bases map to TRBD2. The ends lost 7 bases at V and 2 bases at J; junction bases unmatched: 11. CDR1 and CDR2 (germline): SGHRS, YFSETQ. This CDR3 is 15 amino acids long.

The V call is TRBV6-1, the J call TRBJ2-7, with a weak D call TRBD2 (6 bases). CDR1 MNHNS and CDR2 SASEGT come from the germline V gene. The V and J ends lost 3 bases and 6 bases respectively, with 18 bases between them. The CDR3 consists of 15 residues. The CDR3 DNA sequence: TGTGCCAGCAGTGAGTCCGGGTCCGGGGGAAGCGAGCAGTACTTC. This codes for CASSESGSGGSEQYF.

This chain joins TRBV10-3 and TRBJ1-1, with D possibly being TRBD1 (6 bases). V lost 7 bases and J lost 4, with 16 bases in between. Looked up from germline, CDR1 is ENHRY and CDR2 is SYGVKD. The CDR3 has 14 residues. CDR3 protein: CAINPGGGGTEAFF. For the CDR3, the DNA is TGTGCCATCAACCCCGGGGGGGGCGGCACTGAAGCTTTCTTT.

The chain recombines TRBV27 with TRBJ2-5; D may correspond to TRBD1 or TRBD2 (5 bases each). V was trimmed by 0 bases and J by 3 bases, leaving 8 bases between them. The CDR3 length is 14 residues. Germline CDR1 is MNHEY and CDR2 is SMNVEV (reference sequence). DNA for the CDR3: TGTGCCAGCAGTTTATCGGGGCGGGAAGAGACCCAGTACTTC. Its protein product is CASSLSGREETQYF.